These T cell receptor beta chains were read from a single sample in a study of regulatory T cells in long-lasting Graves disease. MiXCR, applied by TCRdb to the multiplex PCR reads, yields one record per CDR3 protein. Of some 220,000 distinct CDR3 sequences detected, roughly 18% appear once; the ten largest clones hold approximately 12%. In addition, the sample was reused for a study of T cells in Graves' hyperthyroidism and ophthalmopathy.

Source: peripheral blood mononuclear cells (PBMCs), taken at new diagnosis, from a patient treated with antithyroid drugs. These receptors were taken from a woman in her twenties or thirties with Graves disease. Both conserved end residues are part of each CDR3. Fields, in order: clone size, J gene, V gene, D gene, CDR3 protein, CDR3 DNA. D genes are given only for firm matches. Not every row has a clone size; where given, it reads once, few, many or a size class.

abundance: many; j_gene: TRBJ2-7; v_gene: TRBV2; d_gene: TRBD2; CDR3aa: CASCWTSGRGEQYF; CDR3nt: TGTGCCAGCTGTTGGACTAGCGGGAGAGGTGAGCAGTACTTC
abundance: many; j_gene: TRBJ1-1; v_gene: TRBV11-2; d_gene: .; CDR3aa: CASSLNAGQTEAFF; CDR3nt: TGTGCCAGCAGCTTAAACGCAGGGCAAACTGAAGCTTTCTTT
abundance: .; j_gene: TRBJ1-2; v_gene: TRBV11-2; d_gene: TRBD1; CDR3aa: CASSQDTGASGYTF; CDR3nt: TGTGCCAGCAGCCAGGATACAGGGGCCTCTGGCTACACCTTC
abundance: many; j_gene: TRBJ2-3; v_gene: TRBV24-1; d_gene: TRBD1; CDR3aa: CATSDLGQGTDTQYF; CDR3nt: TGTGCCACCAGTGATCTCGGACAGGGCACAGATACGCAGTATTTT
abundance: many; j_gene: TRBJ2-7; v_gene: TRBV7-8; d_gene: .; CDR3aa: CASSSLTRGYEQYF; CDR3nt: TGTGCCAGCAGCTCCCTGACTAGAGGCTACGAGCAGTACTTC
abundance: many; j_gene: TRBJ1-4; v_gene: TRBV7-2; d_gene: .; CDR3aa: CASSLVYSTNEKLFF; CDR3nt: TGTGCCAGCAGCTTAGTCTACTCAACTAATGAAAAACTGTTTTTT
abundance: many; j_gene: TRBJ2-2; v_gene: TRBV28; d_gene: TRBD2; CDR3aa: CASRSGTSGLTGELFF; CDR3nt: TGTGCCAGCAGATCCGGGACTAGCGGCTTGACCGGGGAGCTGTTTTTT
abundance: .; j_gene: TRBJ1-2; v_gene: TRBV28; d_gene: .; CDR3aa: CASSSCPDGYTF; CDR3nt: TGTGCCAGCAGTTCCTGCCCGGATGGCTACACCTTC
abundance: .; j_gene: TRBJ2-3; v_gene: TRBV30; d_gene: .; CDR3aa: CAWGGRDTQYF; CDR3nt: TGTGCCTGGGGAGGTAGAGATACGCAGTATTTT
abundance: .; j_gene: TRBJ2-1; v_gene: TRBV7-6; d_gene: .; CDR3aa: CASSSPGGTASYNEQFF; CDR3nt: TGTGCCAGCAGCTCACCCGGCGGGACGGCTTCCTACAATGAGCAGTTCTTC
abundance: many; j_gene: TRBJ2-7; v_gene: TRBV18; d_gene: TRBD1; CDR3aa: CASSPPGTVLYEQYF; CDR3nt: TGTGCCAGCTCACCGCCCGGGACAGTTTTATACGAGCAGTACTTC
abundance: few; j_gene: TRBJ2-1; v_gene: TRBV4-1; d_gene: TRBD1; CDR3aa: CASSQPRDRAYNEQFF; CDR3nt: TGCGCCAGCAGCCAACCTCGGGACAGGGCCTACAATGAGCAGTTCTTC
abundance: many; j_gene: TRBJ2-3; v_gene: TRBV28; d_gene: TRBD2; CDR3aa: CASSLSFSGRGADTQYF; CDR3nt: TGTGCCAGCAGTTTATCCTTTAGCGGGAGAGGGGCAGATACGCAGTATTTT
abundance: many; j_gene: TRBJ2-4; v_gene: TRBV12-3/TRBV12-4; d_gene: TRBD1; CDR3aa: CASSFGQGVAIQYF; CDR3nt: TGTGCCAGCAGTTTCGGACAGGGGGTAGCCATTCAGTACTTC
abundance: .; j_gene: TRBJ2-7; v_gene: TRBV28; d_gene: .; CDR3aa: CASSSTKGDERYF; CDR3nt: TGTGCCAGCAGCTCCACCAAGGGGGACGAGCGGTACTTC
abundance: .; j_gene: TRBJ1-2; v_gene: TRBV28; d_gene: TRBD1; CDR3aa: CATTTGGVGYGYTF; CDR3nt: TGTGCCACTACGACAGGGGGCGTGGGCTATGGCTACACCTTC
abundance: many; j_gene: TRBJ2-2; v_gene: TRBV3-1; d_gene: .; CDR3aa: CASAGIRSGELFF; CDR3nt: TGTGCCAGCGCCGGGATTAGGTCCGGGGAGCTGTTTTTT
abundance: many; j_gene: TRBJ1-1; v_gene: TRBV13; d_gene: .; CDR3aa: CASRQGPATEAFF; CDR3nt: TGTGCCAGCAGGCAGGGCCCGGCTACTGAAGCTTTCTTT
abundance: many; j_gene: TRBJ1-4; v_gene: TRBV3-1; d_gene: .; CDR3aa: CASSQSRGGEKLFF; CDR3nt: TGTGCCAGCAGCCAATCTAGGGGTGGTGAAAAACTGTTTTTT
abundance: many; j_gene: TRBJ2-3; v_gene: TRBV12-3/TRBV12-4; d_gene: .; CDR3aa: CASSTRNTDTQYF; CDR3nt: TGTGCCAGCAGTACCAGGAACACAGATACGCAGTATTTT
abundance: .; j_gene: TRBJ2-5; v_gene: TRBV9; d_gene: .; CDR3aa: CASRVAASNTQETQYF; CDR3nt: TGTGCCAGCAGAGTCGCGGCTAGCAATACCCAAGAGACCCAGTACTTC
abundance: many; j_gene: TRBJ1-1; v_gene: TRBV15; d_gene: .; CDR3aa: CATSRGWHREGQNTEAFF; CDR3nt: TGTGCCACCAGCAGAGGTTGGCACAGGGAGGGTCAGAACACTGAAGCTTTCTTT
abundance: .; j_gene: TRBJ2-5; v_gene: TRBV3-1; d_gene: TRBD2; CDR3aa: CASSRVAGGQETQYF; CDR3nt: TGTGCCAGCAGCCGAGTAGCGGGGGGCCAAGAGACCCAGTACTTC
abundance: many; j_gene: TRBJ1-6; v_gene: TRBV5-4; d_gene: TRBD1; CDR3aa: CASGGRGLGSPLHF; CDR3nt: TGTGCCAGCGGCGGCAGGGGGCTGGGATCACCCCTCCACTTT
abundance: .; j_gene: TRBJ1-5; v_gene: TRBV4-1; d_gene: .; CDR3aa: CASSQEGRQFNQPQHF; CDR3nt: TGCGCCAGCAGCCAAGAAGGACGACAGTTCAATCAGCCCCAGCATTTT
abundance: many; j_gene: TRBJ2-3; v_gene: TRBV2; d_gene: .; CDR3aa: CASSGEGGSTDTQYF; CDR3nt: TGTGCCAGCAGTGGGGAGGGGGGGAGCACAGATACGCAGTATTTT
abundance: many; j_gene: TRBJ2-1; v_gene: TRBV7-3; d_gene: TRBD1; CDR3aa: CASSLGQGGYNEQFF; CDR3nt: TGTGCCAGCAGCTTAGGACAGGGAGGATACAATGAGCAGTTCTTC
abundance: many; j_gene: TRBJ1-1; v_gene: TRBV20-1; d_gene: .; CDR3aa: CSARGYMNTEAFF; CDR3nt: TGCAGTGCCAGAGGCTACATGAACACTGAAGCTTTCTTT
abundance: many; j_gene: TRBJ2-1; v_gene: TRBV24-1; d_gene: .; CDR3aa: CATSEPTPTGDEQFF; CDR3nt: TGTGCCACCAGTGAACCTACGCCGACAGGAGATGAGCAGTTCTTC
abundance: many; j_gene: TRBJ1-2; v_gene: TRBV30; d_gene: .; CDR3aa: CAWSVRPPGNGYTF; CDR3nt: TGTGCCTGGAGTGTACGTCCACCTGGGAATGGCTACACCTTC
abundance: many; j_gene: TRBJ1-3; v_gene: TRBV28; d_gene: TRBD1; CDR3aa: CASSRQGPGNTIYF; CDR3nt: TGTGCCAGCAGCAGACAGGGGCCTGGAAACACCATATATTTT
abundance: few; j_gene: TRBJ1-4; v_gene: TRBV24-1; d_gene: TRBD1; CDR3aa: CATSDPRTGGGEKLFF; CDR3nt: TGTGCCACCAGTGATCCCCGGACAGGGGGAGGTGAAAAACTGTTTTTT
abundance: many; j_gene: TRBJ2-5; v_gene: TRBV6-1; d_gene: .; CDR3aa: CASSGLIQETQYF; CDR3nt: TGTGCCAGCAGTGGGCTTATACAAGAGACCCAGTACTTC
abundance: many; j_gene: TRBJ2-7; v_gene: TRBV6-1; d_gene: .; CDR3aa: CASRPRQGRSYEQYF; CDR3nt: TGTGCCAGCAGACCCCGTCAGGGGAGATCCTACGAGCAGTACTTC
abundance: many; j_gene: TRBJ2-6; v_gene: TRBV28; d_gene: TRBD2; CDR3aa: CASSIGGGSGANVLTF; CDR3nt: TGTGCCAGCAGTATCGGGGGGGGGTCTGGGGCCAACGTCCTGACTTTC
abundance: many; j_gene: TRBJ2-5; v_gene: TRBV24-1; d_gene: TRBD1; CDR3aa: CATSDPIGQAPTQYF; CDR3nt: TGTGCCACCAGTGATCCCATCGGACAGGCCCCGACCCAGTACTTC
abundance: .; j_gene: TRBJ2-1; v_gene: TRBV3-1; d_gene: TRBD1; CDR3aa: CASSRQGYGNEQFF; CDR3nt: TGTGCCAGCAGCCGACAGGGCTATGGCAATGAGCAGTTCTTC
abundance: .; j_gene: TRBJ1-3; v_gene: TRBV28; d_gene: .; CDR3aa: CASSLDRTDTIYF; CDR3nt: TGTGCCAGCAGTTTGGACCGGACGGACACCATATATTTT
abundance: many; j_gene: TRBJ1-5; v_gene: TRBV2; d_gene: TRBD1; CDR3aa: CASRLAGGKGNQPQHF; CDR3nt: TGTGCCAGCAGACTAGCAGGGGGTAAGGGCAATCAGCCCCAGCATTTT
abundance: .; j_gene: TRBJ2-3; v_gene: TRBV28; d_gene: TRBD1; CDR3aa: CASSTVPGQGTDTQYF; CDR3nt: TGTGCCAGCAGTACAGTGCCGGGACAGGGGACAGATACGCAGTATTTT
abundance: .; j_gene: TRBJ2-3; v_gene: TRBV20-1; d_gene: TRBD1; CDR3aa: CSARGRIDTQYF; CDR3nt: TGCAGTGCCAGGGGGCGGATAGATACGCAGTATTTT
abundance: .; j_gene: TRBJ2-7; v_gene: TRBV19; d_gene: .; CDR3aa: CASSIIQGSEQYF; CDR3nt: TGTGCCAGTAGTATCATCCAGGGGAGCGAGCAGTACTTC
abundance: .; j_gene: TRBJ1-1; v_gene: TRBV20-1; d_gene: TRBD1; CDR3aa: CSARGLGQGSGGTEAFF; CDR3nt: TGCAGTGCTAGAGGTCTGGGACAGGGCTCGGGGGGCACTGAAGCTTTCTTT
abundance: many; j_gene: TRBJ1-5; v_gene: TRBV6-1; d_gene: .; CDR3aa: CASLKSSPAPRDSNQPQHF; CDR3nt: TGTGCCAGCCTTAAATCCTCACCGGCTCCCCGGGATAGCAATCAGCCCCAGCATTTT
abundance: many; j_gene: TRBJ1-1; v_gene: TRBV11-2; d_gene: TRBD1; CDR3aa: CASSPIEGQENTEAFF; CDR3nt: TGTGCCAGCAGCCCAATAGAGGGACAGGAGAACACTGAAGCTTTCTTT
abundance: many; j_gene: TRBJ1-1; v_gene: TRBV6-2/TRBV6-3; d_gene: TRBD1; CDR3aa: CASSYYPGGGGTEAFF; CDR3nt: TGTGCCAGCAGTTACTACCCAGGGGGCGGGGGCACTGAAGCTTTCTTT
abundance: many; j_gene: TRBJ1-2; v_gene: TRBV29-1; d_gene: TRBD1; CDR3aa: CSSNPTGGDGYTF; CDR3nt: TGCAGCTCCAACCCCACAGGGGGCGATGGCTACACCTTC
abundance: many; j_gene: TRBJ1-1; v_gene: TRBV6-4; d_gene: .; CDR3aa: CASSDSGTVGGWGRGTEAFF; CDR3nt: TGTGCCAGCAGTGACTCAGGAACGGTCGGGGGCTGGGGAAGAGGCACTGAAGCTTTCTTT
abundance: many; j_gene: TRBJ2-5; v_gene: TRBV2; d_gene: TRBD1; CDR3aa: CASSNRGVGETQYF; CDR3nt: TGTGCCAGCAGCAACAGGGGAGTAGGAGAGACCCAGTACTTC
abundance: many; j_gene: TRBJ2-2; v_gene: TRBV11-3; d_gene: .; CDR3aa: CASSLDRVGTGELFF; CDR3nt: TGTGCCAGCAGCTTAGACCGGGTCGGCACCGGGGAGCTGTTTTTT
abundance: many; j_gene: TRBJ1-2; v_gene: TRBV28; d_gene: .; CDR3aa: CATAEQGTYGYTF; CDR3nt: TGTGCCACCGCCGAACAGGGAACCTATGGCTACACCTTC
abundance: few; j_gene: TRBJ2-1; v_gene: TRBV2; d_gene: .; CDR3aa: CASKATSNEQFF; CDR3nt: TGTGCCAGCAAGGCCACTTCCAATGAGCAGTTCTTC
abundance: .; j_gene: TRBJ2-7; v_gene: TRBV3-1; d_gene: .; CDR3aa: CASSHLSSHEQYF; CDR3nt: TGTGCCAGCAGCCACCTGTCTAGCCACGAGCAGTACTTC
abundance: many; j_gene: TRBJ2-4; v_gene: TRBV12-3/TRBV12-4; d_gene: .; CDR3aa: CASSFRGANIQYF; CDR3nt: TGTGCCAGCAGTTTCCGGGGGGCGAACATTCAGTACTTC